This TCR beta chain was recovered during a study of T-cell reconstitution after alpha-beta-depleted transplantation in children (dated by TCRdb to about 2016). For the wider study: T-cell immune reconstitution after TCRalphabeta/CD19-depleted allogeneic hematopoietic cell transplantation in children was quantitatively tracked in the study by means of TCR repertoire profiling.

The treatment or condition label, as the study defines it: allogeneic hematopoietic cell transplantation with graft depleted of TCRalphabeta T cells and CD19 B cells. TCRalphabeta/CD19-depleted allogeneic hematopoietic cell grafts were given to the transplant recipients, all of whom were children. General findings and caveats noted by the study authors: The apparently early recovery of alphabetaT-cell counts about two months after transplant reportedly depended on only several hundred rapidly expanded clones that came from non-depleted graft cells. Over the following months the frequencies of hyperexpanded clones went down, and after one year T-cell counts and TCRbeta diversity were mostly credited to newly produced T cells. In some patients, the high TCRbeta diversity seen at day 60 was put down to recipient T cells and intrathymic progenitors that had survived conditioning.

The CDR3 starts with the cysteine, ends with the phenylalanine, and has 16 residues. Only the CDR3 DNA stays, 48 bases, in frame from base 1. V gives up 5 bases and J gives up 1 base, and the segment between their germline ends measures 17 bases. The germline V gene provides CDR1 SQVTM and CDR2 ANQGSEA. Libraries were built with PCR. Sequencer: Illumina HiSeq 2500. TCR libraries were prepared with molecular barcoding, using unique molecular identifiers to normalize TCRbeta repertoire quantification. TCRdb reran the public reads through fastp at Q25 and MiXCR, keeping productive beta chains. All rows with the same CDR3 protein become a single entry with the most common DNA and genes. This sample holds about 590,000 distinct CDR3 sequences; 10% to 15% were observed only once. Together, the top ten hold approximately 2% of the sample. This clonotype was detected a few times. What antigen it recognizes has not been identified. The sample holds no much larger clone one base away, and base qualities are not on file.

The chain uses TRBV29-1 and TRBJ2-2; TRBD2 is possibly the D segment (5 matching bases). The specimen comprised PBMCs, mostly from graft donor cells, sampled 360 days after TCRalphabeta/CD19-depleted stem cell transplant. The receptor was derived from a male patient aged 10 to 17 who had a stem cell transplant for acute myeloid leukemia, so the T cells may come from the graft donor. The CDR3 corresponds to CSVHSRQRGNTGELFF. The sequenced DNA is TGCAGCGTTCACTCACGACAACGGGGGAACACCGGGGAGCTGTTTTTT.